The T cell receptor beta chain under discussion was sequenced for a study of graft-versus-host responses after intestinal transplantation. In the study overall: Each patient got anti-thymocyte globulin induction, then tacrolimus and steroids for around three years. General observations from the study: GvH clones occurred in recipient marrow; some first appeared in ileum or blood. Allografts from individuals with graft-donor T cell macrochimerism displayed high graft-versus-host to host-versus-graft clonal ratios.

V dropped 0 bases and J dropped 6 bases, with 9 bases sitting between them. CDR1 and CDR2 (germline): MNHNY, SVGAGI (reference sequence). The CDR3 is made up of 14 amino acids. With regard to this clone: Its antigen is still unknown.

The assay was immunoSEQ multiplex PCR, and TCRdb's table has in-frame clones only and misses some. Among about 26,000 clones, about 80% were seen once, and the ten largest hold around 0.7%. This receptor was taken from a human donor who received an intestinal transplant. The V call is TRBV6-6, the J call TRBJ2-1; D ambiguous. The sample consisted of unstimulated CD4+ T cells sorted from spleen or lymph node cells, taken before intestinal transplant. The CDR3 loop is CASSYSLVSNEQFF. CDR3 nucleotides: TGTGCCAGCAGTTACTCGCTAGTTTCCAATGAGCAGTTCTTC.